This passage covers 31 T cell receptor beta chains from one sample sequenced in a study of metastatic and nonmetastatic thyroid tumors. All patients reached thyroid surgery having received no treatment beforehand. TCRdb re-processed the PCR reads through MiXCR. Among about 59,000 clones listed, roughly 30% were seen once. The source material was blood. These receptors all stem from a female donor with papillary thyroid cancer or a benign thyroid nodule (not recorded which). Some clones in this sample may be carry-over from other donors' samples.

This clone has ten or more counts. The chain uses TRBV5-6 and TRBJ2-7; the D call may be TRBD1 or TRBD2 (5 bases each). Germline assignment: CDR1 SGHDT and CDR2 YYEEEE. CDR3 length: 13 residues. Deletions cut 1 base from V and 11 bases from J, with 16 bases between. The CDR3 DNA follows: TGTGCCAGCAGCTTGAACCAGGGAGCAACTAAGTACTTC. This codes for CASSLNQGATKYF.

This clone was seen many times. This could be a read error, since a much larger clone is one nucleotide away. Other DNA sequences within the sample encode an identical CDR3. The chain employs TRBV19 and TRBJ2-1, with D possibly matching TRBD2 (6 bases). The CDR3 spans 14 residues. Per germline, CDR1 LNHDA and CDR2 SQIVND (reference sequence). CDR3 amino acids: CASSIGGPYNEQFF. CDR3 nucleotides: TGTGCCAGTAGCATAGGAGGGCCCTACAATGAGCAGTTCTTC.

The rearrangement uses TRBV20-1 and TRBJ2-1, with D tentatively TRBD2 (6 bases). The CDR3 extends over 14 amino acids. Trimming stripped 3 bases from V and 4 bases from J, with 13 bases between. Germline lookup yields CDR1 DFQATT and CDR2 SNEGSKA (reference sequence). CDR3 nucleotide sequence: TGCAGTGCTAGTCCTGGCGGGGTATACAATGAGCAGTTCTTC. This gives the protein CSASPGGVYNEQFF.

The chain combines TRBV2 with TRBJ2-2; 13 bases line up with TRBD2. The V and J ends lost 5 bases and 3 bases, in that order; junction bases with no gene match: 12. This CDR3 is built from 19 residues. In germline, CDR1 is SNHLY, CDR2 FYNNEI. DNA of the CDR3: TGTGCCAGCAGTAGAACCCGCGCACTAGCGGGAGGGTACACCGGGGAGCTGTTTTTT. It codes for CASSRTRALAGGYTGELFF. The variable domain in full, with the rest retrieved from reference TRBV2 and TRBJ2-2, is EPEVTQTPSHQVTQMGQEVILRCVPISNHLYFYWYRQILGQKVEFLVSFYNNEISEKSEIFDDQFSVERPDGSNFTLKIRSTKLEDSAMYFCASSRTRALAGGYTGELFFGEGSRLTVL.

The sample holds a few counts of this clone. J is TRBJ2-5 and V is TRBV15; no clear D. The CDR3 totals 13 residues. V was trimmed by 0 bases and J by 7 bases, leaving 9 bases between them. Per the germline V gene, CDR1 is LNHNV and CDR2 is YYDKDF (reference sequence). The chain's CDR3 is CATSRDRASTQYF. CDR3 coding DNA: TGTGCCACCAGCAGAGATCGTGCCTCGACCCAGTACTTC. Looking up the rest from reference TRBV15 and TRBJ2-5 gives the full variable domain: DAMVIQNPRYQVTQFGKPVTLSCSQTLNHNVMYWYQQKSSQAPKLLFHYYDKDFNNEADTPDNFQSRRPNTSFCFLDIRSPGLGDTAMYLCATSRDRASTQYFGPGTRLLVL.

The CDR3 coding sequence is TGTGCCAGCAGCCTGGGGGGAGGCTATGGCTACACCTTC. It specifies CASSLGGGYGYTF. This sequence joins TRBV11-2 and TRBJ1-2, with D tentatively TRBD1 (5 bases). Germline CDR1 reads SGHAT; CDR2 reads FQNNGV. With 5 bases removed from V and 4 bases from J, the gap between germline ends came to 11 bases. The CDR3 sequence is 13 residues long.

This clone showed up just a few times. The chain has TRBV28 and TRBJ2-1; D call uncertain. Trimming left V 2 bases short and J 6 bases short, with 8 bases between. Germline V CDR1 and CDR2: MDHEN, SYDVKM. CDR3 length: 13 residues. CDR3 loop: CASSLDSPNEQFF. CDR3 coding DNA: TGTGCCAGCAGTTTAGATAGCCCCAATGAGCAGTTCTTC.

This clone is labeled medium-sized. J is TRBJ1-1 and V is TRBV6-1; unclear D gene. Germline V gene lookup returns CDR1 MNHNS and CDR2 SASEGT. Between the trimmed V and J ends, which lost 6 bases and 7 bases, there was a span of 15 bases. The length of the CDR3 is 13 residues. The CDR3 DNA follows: TGTGCCAGCAGAGTAACCTCAGGAGATGAAGCTTTCTTT. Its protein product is CASRVTSGDEAFF.

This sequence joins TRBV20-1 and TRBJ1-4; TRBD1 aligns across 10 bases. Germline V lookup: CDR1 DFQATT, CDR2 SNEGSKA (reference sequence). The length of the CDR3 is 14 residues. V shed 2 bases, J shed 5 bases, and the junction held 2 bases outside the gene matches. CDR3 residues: CSARLGQGNEKLFF. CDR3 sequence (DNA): TGCAGTGCTAGACTGGGACAGGGGAATGAAAAACTGTTTTTT.

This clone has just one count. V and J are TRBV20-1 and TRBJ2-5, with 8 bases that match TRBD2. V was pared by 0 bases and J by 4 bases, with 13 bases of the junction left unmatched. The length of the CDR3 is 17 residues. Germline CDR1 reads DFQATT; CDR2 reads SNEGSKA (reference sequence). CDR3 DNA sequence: TGCAGTGCTAGAGATAGGCTAGCGGGTCCCCGGAGAGAGACCCAGTACTTC. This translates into CSARDRLAGPRRETQYF.

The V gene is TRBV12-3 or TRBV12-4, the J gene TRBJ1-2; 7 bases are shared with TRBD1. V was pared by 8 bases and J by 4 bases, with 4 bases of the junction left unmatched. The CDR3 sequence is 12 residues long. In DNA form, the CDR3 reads TGTGCCAGCGCATGGACAGGCTATGGCTACACCTTC. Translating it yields CASAWTGYGYTF.

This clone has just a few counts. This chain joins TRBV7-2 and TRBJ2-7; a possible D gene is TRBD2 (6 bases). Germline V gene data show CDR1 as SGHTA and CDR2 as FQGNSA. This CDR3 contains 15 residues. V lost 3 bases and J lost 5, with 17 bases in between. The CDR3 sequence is CASSFSTAGRNEQYF. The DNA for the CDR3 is TGTGCCAGCAGCTTTAGTACGGCGGGAAGGAACGAGCAGTACTTC.

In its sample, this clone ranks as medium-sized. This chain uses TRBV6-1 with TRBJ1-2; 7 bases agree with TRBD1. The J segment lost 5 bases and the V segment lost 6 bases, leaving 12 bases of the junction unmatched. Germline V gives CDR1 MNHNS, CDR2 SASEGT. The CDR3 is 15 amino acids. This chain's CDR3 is CASRIFTGTEYGYTF. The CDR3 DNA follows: TGTGCCAGCAGGATTTTTACCGGGACAGAGTATGGCTACACCTTC.

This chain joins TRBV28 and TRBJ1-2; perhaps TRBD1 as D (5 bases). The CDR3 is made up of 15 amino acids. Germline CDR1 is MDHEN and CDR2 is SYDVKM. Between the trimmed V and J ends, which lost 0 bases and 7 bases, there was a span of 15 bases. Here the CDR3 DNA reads TGTGCCAGCAGTTTATGGGCGGGAGAGGGGACTGGCTACACCTTC. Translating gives CASSLWAGEGTGYTF.

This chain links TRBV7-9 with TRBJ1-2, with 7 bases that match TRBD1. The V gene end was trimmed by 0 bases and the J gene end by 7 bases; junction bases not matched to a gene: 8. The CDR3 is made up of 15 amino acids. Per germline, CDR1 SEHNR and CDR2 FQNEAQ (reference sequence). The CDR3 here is CASSLALNRGGGYTF. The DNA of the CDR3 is TGTGCCAGCAGCTTAGCCCTAAACAGGGGCGGTGGCTACACCTTC.

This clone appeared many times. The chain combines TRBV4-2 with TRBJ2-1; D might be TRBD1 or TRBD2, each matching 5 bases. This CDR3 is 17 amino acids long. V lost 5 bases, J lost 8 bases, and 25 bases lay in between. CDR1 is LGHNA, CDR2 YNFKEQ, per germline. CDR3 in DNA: TGTGCCAGCAGCACAACTTCCGGGACCACGCACGGGGATGAGCAGTTCTTC. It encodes CASSTTSGTTHGDEQFF.

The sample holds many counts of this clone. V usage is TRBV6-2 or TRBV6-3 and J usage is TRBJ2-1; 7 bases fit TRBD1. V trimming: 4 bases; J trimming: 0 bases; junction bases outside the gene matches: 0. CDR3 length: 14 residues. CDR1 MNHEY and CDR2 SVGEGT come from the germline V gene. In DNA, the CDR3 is TGTGCCAGCAGTTGGGACAGCTCCTACAATGAGCAGTTCTTC. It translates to CASSWDSSYNEQFF.

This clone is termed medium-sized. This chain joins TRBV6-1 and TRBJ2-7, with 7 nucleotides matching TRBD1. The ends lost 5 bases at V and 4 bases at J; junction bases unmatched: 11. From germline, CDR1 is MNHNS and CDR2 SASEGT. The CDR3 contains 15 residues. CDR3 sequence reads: CASSNRQGRGYEQYF. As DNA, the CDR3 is TGTGCCAGCAGTAACCGACAGGGCAGAGGTTACGAGCAGTACTTC.

In DNA, the CDR3 is TGTGCCAGCAGCCCCCTTAGGGGTTCATTCGGGTACACTGAAGCTTTCTTT. This gives the protein CASSPLRGSFGYTEAFF. This chain links TRBV3-1 with TRBJ1-1; TRBD1 is a possible D gene (5 bases). The germline gives CDR1 LGHDT, CDR2 YNNKEL (reference sequence). V was shortened by 4 bases and J by 3 bases, with 21 bases between the two germline ends. The CDR3 is made up of 17 amino acids. The full variable domain, its missing parts supplied by reference TRBV3-1 and TRBJ1-1, is DTAVSQTPKYLVTQMGNDKSIKCEQNLGHDTMYWYKQDSKKFLKIMFSYNNKELIINETVPNRFSPKSPDKAHLNLHINSLELGDSAVYFCASSPLRGSFGYTEAFFGQGTRLTVV.

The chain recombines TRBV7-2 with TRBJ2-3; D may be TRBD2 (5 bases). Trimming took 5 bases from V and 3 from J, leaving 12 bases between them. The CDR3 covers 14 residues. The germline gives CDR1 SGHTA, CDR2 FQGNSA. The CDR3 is CASSAYSATDTQYF. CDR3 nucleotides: TGTGCCAGCAGCGCTTATAGCGCTACAGATACGCAGTATTTT.

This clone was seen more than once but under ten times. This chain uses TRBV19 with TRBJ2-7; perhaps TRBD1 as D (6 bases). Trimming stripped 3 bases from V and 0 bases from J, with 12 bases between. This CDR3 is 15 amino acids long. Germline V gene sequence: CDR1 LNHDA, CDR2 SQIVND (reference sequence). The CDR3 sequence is CASSIGDISSYEQYF. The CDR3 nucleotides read TGTGCCAGTAGTATTGGGGACATCAGCTCCTACGAGCAGTACTTC. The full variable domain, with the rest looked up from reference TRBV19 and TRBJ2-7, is DGGITQSPKYLFRKEGQNVTLSCEQNLNHDAMYWYRQDPGQGLRLIYYSQIVNDFQKGDIAEGYSVSREKKESFPLTVTSAQKNPTAFYLCASSIGDISSYEQYFGPGTRLTVT.

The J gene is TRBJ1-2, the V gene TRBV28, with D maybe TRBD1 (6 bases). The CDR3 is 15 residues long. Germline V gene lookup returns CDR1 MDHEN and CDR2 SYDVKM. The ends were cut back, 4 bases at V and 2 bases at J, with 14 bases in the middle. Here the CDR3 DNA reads TGTGCCAGCAGTTCCCGGAAAAGGGGGAACTATGGCTACACCTTC. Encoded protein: CASSSRKRGNYGYTF.

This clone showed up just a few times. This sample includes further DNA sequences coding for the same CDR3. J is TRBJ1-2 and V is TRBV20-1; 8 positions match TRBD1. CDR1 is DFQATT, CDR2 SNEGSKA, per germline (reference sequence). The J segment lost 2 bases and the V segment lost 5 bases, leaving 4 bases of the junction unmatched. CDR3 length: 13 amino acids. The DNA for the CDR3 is TGCAGTGCTCGGGACAGGTCCAACTATGGCTACACCTTC. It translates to CSARDRSNYGYTF.

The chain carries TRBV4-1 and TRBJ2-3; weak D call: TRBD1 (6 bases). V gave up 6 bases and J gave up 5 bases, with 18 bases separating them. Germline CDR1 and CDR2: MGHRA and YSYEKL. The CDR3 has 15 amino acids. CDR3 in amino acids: CASSHLVGGKDTQYF. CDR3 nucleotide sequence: TGCGCCAGCAGTCACTTGGTTGGGGGCAAAGATACGCAGTATTTT.

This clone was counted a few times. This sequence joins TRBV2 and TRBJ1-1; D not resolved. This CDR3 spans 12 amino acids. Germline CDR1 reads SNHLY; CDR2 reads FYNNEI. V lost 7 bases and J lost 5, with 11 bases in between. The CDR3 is CASTPDQTEAFF. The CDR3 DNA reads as TGTGCCAGCACGCCGGACCAGACTGAAGCTTTCTTT.

CDR3 coding DNA: TGTGCCAGCAGCCGACCCACCGGCAAGACTAACACTGAAGCTTTCTTT. Translated: CASSRPTGKTNTEAFF. The rearrangement links TRBV6-2 or TRBV6-3 to TRBJ1-1; D is undetermined. Germline loops: CDR1 MNHEY, CDR2 SVGEGT. The CDR3 runs 16 residues. V was trimmed by 6 bases and J by 2 bases, leaving 19 bases between them.

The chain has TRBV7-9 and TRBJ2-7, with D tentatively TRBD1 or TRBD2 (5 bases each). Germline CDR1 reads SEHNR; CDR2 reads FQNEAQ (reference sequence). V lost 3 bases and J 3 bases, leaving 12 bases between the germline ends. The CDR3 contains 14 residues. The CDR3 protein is CASSLGTQSYEQYF. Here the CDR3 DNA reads TGTGCCAGCAGCTTGGGGACCCAGAGCTACGAGCAGTACTTC.

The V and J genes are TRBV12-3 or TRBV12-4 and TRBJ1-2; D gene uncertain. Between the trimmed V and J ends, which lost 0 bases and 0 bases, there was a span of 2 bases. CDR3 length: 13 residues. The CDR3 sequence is CASSLATNYGYTF. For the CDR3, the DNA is TGTGCCAGCAGTTTAGCAACTAACTATGGCTACACCTTC.

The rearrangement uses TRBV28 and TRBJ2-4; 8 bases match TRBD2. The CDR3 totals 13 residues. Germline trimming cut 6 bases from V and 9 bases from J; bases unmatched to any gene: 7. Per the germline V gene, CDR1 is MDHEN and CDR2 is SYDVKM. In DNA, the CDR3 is TGTGCCAGCAGCCAGGGACTAGGAGTCATTCAGTACTTC. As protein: CASSQGLGVIQYF.

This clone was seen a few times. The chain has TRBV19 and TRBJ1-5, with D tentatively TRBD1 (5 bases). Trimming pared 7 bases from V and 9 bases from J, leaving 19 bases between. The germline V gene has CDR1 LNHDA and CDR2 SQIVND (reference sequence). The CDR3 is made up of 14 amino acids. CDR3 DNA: TGTGCCAGTATGGGTGGCAGGGTGCAATGGCCCCAGCATTTT. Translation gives CASMGGRVQWPQHF.

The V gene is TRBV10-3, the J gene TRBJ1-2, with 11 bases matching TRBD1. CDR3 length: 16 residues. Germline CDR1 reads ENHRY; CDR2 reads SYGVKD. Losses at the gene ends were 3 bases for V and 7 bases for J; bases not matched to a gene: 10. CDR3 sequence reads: CAISDPVGQGASGYTF. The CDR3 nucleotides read TGTGCCATCAGTGACCCCGTTGGACAGGGGGCTAGTGGCTACACCTTC.